This T cell receptor (beta chain) was identified during a study of blood T cell repertoires in COVID-19. Study as a whole: Material from acute and convalescent COVID-19 was sourced from the United States, Italy and Spain. PBMCs, B-cell-depleted T cells, or T cells provided the cDNA or gDNA that made up the material.

In the authors' workflow: Counts of nucleated cells, estimated from reference gene primer amplification, were obtained. Using immunoSEQ multiplex PCR, the repertoire was profiled, and TCRdb retains in-frame clones only, with some absent. Clonal size and the V and J genes are those of that table, whereas D and trimming came from the DNA. The sample lists some 44,000 clones; around 93% were seen once. The CDR3 covers 15 residues. Germline V gene lookup returns CDR1 SSHAT and CDR2 FNYEAQ (reference sequence). Trimming stripped 1 base from V and 7 bases from J, with 13 bases between. The rearrangement uses TRBV7-7 and TRBJ1-4; a weak D match, TRBD1 (6 bases). The sequence was obtained from a human donor in a cohort sampled during active COVID-19. The source material was peripheral blood. Here the CDR3 reads CASSLGGGGREKLFF. Here the CDR3 DNA reads TGTGCCAGCAGCTTAGGCGGCGGGGGGCGTGAAAAACTGTTTTTT.